This entry is about one T cell receptor beta chain. The CDR3 is 13 residues long. The germline V gene encodes CDR1 SGHTA and CDR2 FQGNSA. The V gene lost 5 bases and the J gene lost 6 bases, with 14 bases spanning the gap. Authors' data handling: Estimates of nucleated cell counts were drawn from the amplification of reference gene primers. Libraries were prepared by immunoSEQ multiplex PCR; TCRdb keeps only in-frame clonotypes and omits some of them. The V and J calls and the clone size are those of that table, but D and trimming were determined from the DNA. This repertoire shows about 140,000 clones, about 86% found once; its top ten account for 7.5% to 8.5%. This entry comes from a study of blood T cell repertoires in COVID-19. Turning to the study itself: Samples came from the United States, Italy and Spain, spanning acute and convalescent COVID-19. The cDNA or gDNA used as material had been derived from T cells, B-cell-depleted T cells, or PBMCs.

The TCR sequence derives from an older woman with acute or convalescent COVID-19. The chain joins TRBV7-2 to TRBJ2-7, with D maybe TRBD1 (5 bases). The sequenced material came from peripheral blood. For the CDR3, the DNA is TGTGCCAGCAGCCTCCGGACATATCGCGAGCAGTACTTC. Its translation is CASSLRTYREQYF.